Shown below are 5 T cell receptor beta chains from a single sample sequenced in a study of T cell responses to AZD1222 COVID-19 vaccine. Profiled with immunoSEQ multiplex PCR; TCRdb holds only in-frame clones, not every one. Of roughly 40,000 clones detected, 60% to 85% appear once; the ten largest clones hold about 3.6%. The sequencing here drew on peripheral blood, taken on day 0 of AZD1222 vaccination. The receptors stem from an adult in good health.

The chain uses TRBV19 and TRBJ1-1; TRBD1 matches 9 bases. V gave up 5 bases and J gave up 1 base; unmatched junction bases: 5. CDR3 length equals 15 residues. CDR1 LNHDA and CDR2 SQIVND come from the germline V gene (reference sequence). The CDR3 nucleotides are TGTGCCAGTAGTCAACAACAGGGGGCGAACACTGAAGCTTTCTTT. Its protein product is CASSQQQGANTEAFF.

This chain uses TRBV5-1 with TRBJ2-1; D is ambiguous. V was shortened by 0 bases and J by 9 bases, with 10 bases between the two germline ends. The CDR3 is 13 amino acids. In germline, CDR1 is SGHRS, CDR2 YFSETQ. In DNA, the CDR3 is TGCGCCAGCAGCTTGGATCCGGTTTCTGAGCAGTTCTTC. It translates to CASSLDPVSEQFF.

This rearrangement joins TRBV28 to TRBJ1-4; D is ambiguous. The CDR3 has 16 residues. The germline V gene has CDR1 MDHEN and CDR2 SYDVKM. V was clipped by 6 bases and J by 3 bases, with 17 bases between them. DNA of the CDR3: TGTGCCAGCAGCTACGGGATCCCCGGGGCTAATGAAAAACTGTTTTTT. Translated: CASSYGIPGANEKLFF.

The rearrangement uses TRBV11-3 and TRBJ1-3; D remains ambiguous. Germline V gene data show CDR1 as SGHNT and CDR2 as YENEEA. V was pared by 0 bases and J by 8 bases, with 5 bases between. CDR3 length: 12 amino acids. The CDR3 loop is CASSLDPDTIYF. The CDR3 DNA reads TGTGCCAGCAGCTTAGACCCGGACACCATATATTTT. The full variable domain, in which reference TRBV11-3 and TRBJ1-3 provide the parts outside the CDR3, is EAGVVQSPRYKIIEKKQPVAFWCNPISGHNTLYWYLQNLGQGPELLIRYENEEAVDDSQLPKDRFSAERLKGVDSTLKIQPAELGDSAVYLCASSLDPDTIYFGEGSWLTVV.

The V gene is TRBV5-1, the J gene TRBJ2-3, with TRBD2 matching over 9 bases. CDR1 and CDR2 from the germline V gene are SGHRS and YFSETQ. The trim removed 4 bases at V and 6 bases at J, leaving 6 bases unmatched. The CDR3 extends over 14 amino acids. The CDR3 DNA sequence: TGCGCCAGCAGCCCCGGCGGGGGGGAGGATACGCAGTATTTT. Its protein is CASSPGGGEDTQYF.